These T cell receptor beta chains were read from a single sample in a study of blood T cell repertoires in COVID-19. Assay: immunoSEQ multiplex PCR; the TCRdb copy retains only in-frame clones and omits some. The sample shows over 25,000 clones, roughly nine tenths of them seen only once. Sequencing was performed on peripheral blood. The receptors stem from a man in his 70s with active or convalescent COVID-19. Each CDR3 is given with its conserved first and last residue. The D gene is left open where the match is weak. A row's size may be missing; if present it is once, few, many or a size class.

j_gene: TRBJ2-1; v_gene: TRBV7-3; abundance: -; d_gene: TRBD1; CDR3nt: TGTGCCAGCAGCTTGGACAGGGGGACCTACAATGAGCAGTTCTTC; CDR3aa: CASSLDRGTYNEQFF
j_gene: TRBJ1-2; v_gene: TRBV29-1; abundance: -; d_gene: -; CDR3nt: TGCAGCGGGTACAGTAGTAACTATGGCTACACCTTC; CDR3aa: CSGYSSNYGYTF
j_gene: TRBJ2-1; v_gene: TRBV3-1/TRBV3-2; abundance: -; d_gene: -; CDR3nt: TGTGCCAGCAGCCAAGCCCCCGGACAGAACAATGAGCAGTTCTTC; CDR3aa: CASSQAPGQNNEQFF
j_gene: TRBJ2-3; v_gene: TRBV7-6; abundance: once; d_gene: TRBD2; CDR3nt: TGTGCCAGCAGCTCCTCTAGCGGGGGCCCAACAGATACGCAGTATTTT; CDR3aa: CASSSSSGGPTDTQYF
j_gene: TRBJ2-3; v_gene: TRBV5-1; abundance: -; d_gene: TRBD1; CDR3nt: TGCGCCAGCAGCTTGGGAAGGGGGCGCTTTCCAGATACGCAGTATTTT; CDR3aa: CASSLGRGRFPDTQYF
j_gene: TRBJ1-2; v_gene: TRBV18; abundance: -; d_gene: -; CDR3nt: TGTGCCAGCTCACCACCAGCAGGGGACGGCTACACCTTC; CDR3aa: CASSPPAGDGYTF
j_gene: TRBJ1-1; v_gene: TRBV27; abundance: -; d_gene: -; CDR3nt: TGTGCCAGCAGTCAGATGCACAGGGCAGCGCGGATGCCCACTGAAGCTTTCTTT; CDR3aa: CASSQMHRAARMPTEAFF
j_gene: TRBJ1-3; v_gene: TRBV9; abundance: -; d_gene: TRBD1; CDR3nt: TGTGCCAGCAGTGGAGGGGGCACCGGAAACACCATATATTTT; CDR3aa: CASSGGGTGNTIYF
j_gene: TRBJ2-7; v_gene: TRBV11-2; abundance: -; d_gene: TRBD2; CDR3nt: TGTGCCAGCCGGACAGCGGGGGGGAACGAGCAGTACTTC; CDR3aa: CASRTAGGNEQYF
j_gene: TRBJ1-1; v_gene: TRBV18; abundance: -; d_gene: -; CDR3nt: TGTGCCAGCTCACCAAATTACAGAGAGAACACTGAAGCTTTCTTT; CDR3aa: CASSPNYRENTEAFF
j_gene: TRBJ2-5; v_gene: TRBV6-6; abundance: -; d_gene: -; CDR3nt: TGTGCCAGCAGACCTAACTTTGCGCCGGAGACCCAGTACTTC; CDR3aa: CASRPNFAPETQYF
j_gene: TRBJ1-3; v_gene: TRBV18; abundance: -; d_gene: -; CDR3nt: TGTGCCAGCTCACCAACTTCTGCTGGAAACACCATATATTTT; CDR3aa: CASSPTSAGNTIYF
j_gene: TRBJ2-1; v_gene: TRBV7-3; abundance: once; d_gene: -; CDR3nt: TGTGCCAGCAGCCCAGTAAGAACCACCTCCTACAATGAGCAGTTCTTC; CDR3aa: CASSPVRTTSYNEQFF
j_gene: TRBJ2-2; v_gene: TRBV9; abundance: -; d_gene: TRBD1; CDR3nt: TGTGCCAGCAGCGCCACAGGGGCAGGAACCGGGGAGCTGTTTTTT; CDR3aa: CASSATGAGTGELFF
j_gene: TRBJ1-2; v_gene: TRBV28; abundance: -; d_gene: TRBD1; CDR3nt: TGTGCCAGCAGGGGACAGGAGAACTATGGCTACACCTTC; CDR3aa: CASRGQENYGYTF
j_gene: TRBJ1-1; v_gene: TRBV10-3; abundance: -; d_gene: -; CDR3nt: TGTGCCATCAGGGACAGTATGAACACTGAAGCTTTCTTT; CDR3aa: CAIRDSMNTEAFF
j_gene: TRBJ1-2; v_gene: TRBV2; abundance: -; d_gene: TRBD1; CDR3nt: TGTGCCAGCAGTGAAGGGGGACAGGGAAACTATGGCTACACCTTC; CDR3aa: CASSEGGQGNYGYTF
j_gene: TRBJ2-6; v_gene: TRBV7-6; abundance: -; d_gene: -; CDR3nt: TGTGCCAGCAGCTTAGTTGGGGCGGGGTTGACTGGGGCCAACGTCCTGACTTTC; CDR3aa: CASSLVGAGLTGANVLTF
j_gene: TRBJ2-3; v_gene: TRBV30; abundance: -; d_gene: TRBD2; CDR3nt: TGTGCCTTCCTAAAAGCGGGGGGCACAGATACGCAGTATTTT; CDR3aa: CAFLKAGGTDTQYF
j_gene: TRBJ1-2; v_gene: TRBV6-5; abundance: -; d_gene: TRBD1; CDR3nt: TGTGCCAGCAGGACGCGCGGACAGGGAAACTATGGCTACACCTTC; CDR3aa: CASRTRGQGNYGYTF
j_gene: TRBJ2-5; v_gene: TRBV11-3; abundance: -; d_gene: TRBD1; CDR3nt: TGTGCCAGCAGCTCTCGGGACAGGGGAGGCCAAGAGACCCAGTACTTC; CDR3aa: CASSSRDRGGQETQYF
j_gene: TRBJ2-3; v_gene: TRBV7-2; abundance: -; d_gene: TRBD2; CDR3nt: TGTGCCAGCAGCTCAGCGGGGGGGGGCACAGATACGCAGTATTTT; CDR3aa: CASSSAGGGTDTQYF
j_gene: TRBJ1-4; v_gene: TRBV5-8; abundance: -; d_gene: -; CDR3nt: TGTGCCAGCAGCCGAGAGGGGACTTGGGGTGAAAAACTGTTTTTT; CDR3aa: CASSREGTWGEKLFF
j_gene: TRBJ1-1; v_gene: TRBV5-4; abundance: -; d_gene: TRBD1; CDR3nt: TGTGCCAGCAGCCCACTACAGGGGTTGGACACTGAAGCTTTCTTT; CDR3aa: CASSPLQGLDTEAFF
j_gene: TRBJ1-3; v_gene: TRBV7-9; abundance: -; d_gene: TRBD1; CDR3nt: TGTGCCAGCAGCCGAGACCAGGGGGGCCTAAACACCATATATTTT; CDR3aa: CASSRDQGGLNTIYF
j_gene: TRBJ2-1; v_gene: TRBV6-2/TRBV6-3; abundance: -; d_gene: TRBD2; CDR3nt: TGTGCCAGCAGTTCGGCTGGACTAGCGGACAATGAGCAGTTCTTC; CDR3aa: CASSSAGLADNEQFF
j_gene: TRBJ1-1; v_gene: TRBV18; abundance: -; d_gene: -; CDR3nt: TGTGCCAGCTCGACGGACAGAAACACTGAAGCTTTCTTT; CDR3aa: CASSTDRNTEAFF
j_gene: TRBJ2-3; v_gene: TRBV5-1; abundance: -; d_gene: TRBD1; CDR3nt: TGCGCCAGCAGCCAGGGGACAGTCCGCACAGATACGCAGTATTTT; CDR3aa: CASSQGTVRTDTQYF
j_gene: TRBJ1-1; v_gene: TRBV6-5; abundance: -; d_gene: TRBD1; CDR3nt: TGTGCCAGCAGTTTTGACAGGGGTGAAGCTTTCTTT; CDR3aa: CASSFDRGEAFF
j_gene: TRBJ1-2; v_gene: TRBV25-1; abundance: -; d_gene: TRBD1; CDR3nt: TGTGCCAGCATAGGGACAGGGGGCGGCTACACCTTC; CDR3aa: CASIGTGGGYTF
j_gene: TRBJ1-3; v_gene: TRBV6-5; abundance: few; d_gene: -; CDR3nt: TGTGCCACCTGCACAGGGACTGGAAACACCATATATTTT; CDR3aa: CATCTGTGNTIYF
j_gene: TRBJ1-1; v_gene: TRBV6-2/TRBV6-3; abundance: few; d_gene: -; CDR3nt: TGTGCCAGCAGTTATCCCCGGGACAAAGCTTTCTTT; CDR3aa: CASSYPRDKAFF
j_gene: TRBJ2-5; v_gene: TRBV5-1; abundance: -; d_gene: -; CDR3nt: TGCGCCAGCAGCGCAATCCCCGGGGAGACCCAGTACTTC; CDR3aa: CASSAIPGETQYF
j_gene: TRBJ1-2; v_gene: TRBV7-8; abundance: -; d_gene: -; CDR3nt: TGTGCCAGCAGCTTTGCTTCCGCCGGGGGTTATGGCTACACCTTC; CDR3aa: CASSFASAGGYGYTF
j_gene: TRBJ2-1; v_gene: TRBV12-5; abundance: -; d_gene: TRBD2; CDR3nt: TGTGCTAGTGGTTTGCGGACTAGCGGGACCTATGAGCAGTTCTTC; CDR3aa: CASGLRTSGTYEQFF
j_gene: TRBJ1-6; v_gene: TRBV5-1; abundance: -; d_gene: -; CDR3nt: TGCGCCAGCAGCACCGATAGCTCCTATAATTCACCCCTCCACTTT; CDR3aa: CASSTDSSYNSPLHF
j_gene: TRBJ1-1; v_gene: TRBV2; abundance: few; d_gene: TRBD1; CDR3nt: TGTGCCAGCAGTGAAGAAAGGACAGGGGAAAAGCATTTCTTT; CDR3aa: CASSEERTGEKHFF
j_gene: TRBJ1-1; v_gene: TRBV18; abundance: -; d_gene: -; CDR3nt: TGTGCCAGCTCACCACTGCGGGGAAACACTGAAGCTTTCTTT; CDR3aa: CASSPLRGNTEAFF
j_gene: TRBJ1-3; v_gene: TRBV12-3/TRBV12-4; abundance: -; d_gene: -; CDR3nt: TGTGCCAGCCGGGTCATCGGAAACACCATATATTTT; CDR3aa: CASRVIGNTIYF
j_gene: TRBJ2-3; v_gene: TRBV28; abundance: once; d_gene: -; CDR3nt: TGTGCCAGCAGCCTGATAGAGGTAGTGGATACGCAGTATTTT; CDR3aa: CASSLIEVVDTQYF
j_gene: TRBJ2-1; v_gene: TRBV6-4; abundance: -; d_gene: TRBD2; CDR3nt: TGTGCCAGCAGCCAATCCGGGACTAGCGGGGCTAGCTCCTACAATGAGCAGTTCTTC; CDR3aa: CASSQSGTSGASSYNEQFF
j_gene: TRBJ2-5; v_gene: TRBV7-3; abundance: -; d_gene: -; CDR3nt: TGTGCCAGCAGCTTAACGGGAGCGGGTTCGGGGGAGACCCAGTACTTC; CDR3aa: CASSLTGAGSGETQYF
j_gene: TRBJ1-6; v_gene: TRBV6-5; abundance: -; d_gene: TRBD1; CDR3nt: TGTGCCAGCACCCAGGACAGGGAGGATTCACCCCTCCACTTT; CDR3aa: CASTQDREDSPLHF
j_gene: TRBJ1-2; v_gene: TRBV7-9; abundance: -; d_gene: TRBD1; CDR3nt: TGTGCCAGCAGCCCGGGACAGGGCCTCTATGGCTACACCTTC; CDR3aa: CASSPGQGLYGYTF
j_gene: TRBJ2-1; v_gene: TRBV30; abundance: -; d_gene: -; CDR3nt: TGTGCCTGGAGGTCCTCTCTCTGGAGTGAGCAGTTCTTC; CDR3aa: CAWRSSLWSEQFF
j_gene: TRBJ1-6; v_gene: TRBV3-1/TRBV3-2; abundance: -; d_gene: -; CDR3nt: TGTGCCAGCAGCCCACGAGGAGGCCTTAATTCACCCCTCCACTTT; CDR3aa: CASSPRGGLNSPLHF
j_gene: TRBJ2-2; v_gene: TRBV5-8; abundance: -; d_gene: TRBD2; CDR3nt: TGTGCCAGCAGCTTGGCCGGGACTAGCGTAAACACCGGGGAGCTGTTTTTT; CDR3aa: CASSLAGTSVNTGELFF
j_gene: TRBJ2-7; v_gene: TRBV21-1; abundance: -; d_gene: -; CDR3nt: TGTGCCAGCAGCTATTCTAGGACTAGCGACTACTACGAGCAGTACTTC; CDR3aa: CASSYSRTSDYYEQYF
j_gene: TRBJ2-5; v_gene: TRBV29-1; abundance: -; d_gene: TRBD1; CDR3nt: TGCAGCGTCAACGACAGGGTCGAGACCCAGTACTTC; CDR3aa: CSVNDRVETQYF
j_gene: TRBJ2-2; v_gene: TRBV5-1; abundance: -; d_gene: TRBD1; CDR3nt: TGCGCCAGCAGCTTGCGGGGACAGACCGGGGAGCTGTTTTTT; CDR3aa: CASSLRGQTGELFF